Sequencing of this T cell receptor beta chain was carried out in a study of blood T cell repertoires in COVID-19. Study-level background: COVID-19 samples, acute and convalescent, were from the United States, Italy and Spain. Sources were T cells, B-cell-depleted T cells, or PBMCs; the material itself was cDNA or gDNA.

This clone was seen a single time. Source study methods: Reference gene primer amplification in the assay estimated nucleated cell counts. Generated by immunoSEQ multiplex PCR, the TCRdb table keeps only in-frame clones and is missing some. That table gives V, J and clone size, and the DNA gave D and trimming. The sample contains 200,000 to 300,000 clones, 75% to 90% of which appear only once. Trimming removed 0 bases from V and 4 bases from J, with 8 bases in between. CDR1 and CDR2 (germline): LNHNV, YYDKDF (reference sequence). The CDR3 is 14 residues long. This receptor was identified in a woman aged 40 to 49 with acute or convalescent COVID-19. Input material: peripheral blood. V usage is TRBV15 and J usage is TRBJ2-3, with TRBD1 as a possible D gene (6 bases). CDR3 amino acids: CATSREQGADTQYF. CDR3 bases: TGTGCCACCAGCAGAGAACAGGGCGCAGATACGCAGTATTTT.